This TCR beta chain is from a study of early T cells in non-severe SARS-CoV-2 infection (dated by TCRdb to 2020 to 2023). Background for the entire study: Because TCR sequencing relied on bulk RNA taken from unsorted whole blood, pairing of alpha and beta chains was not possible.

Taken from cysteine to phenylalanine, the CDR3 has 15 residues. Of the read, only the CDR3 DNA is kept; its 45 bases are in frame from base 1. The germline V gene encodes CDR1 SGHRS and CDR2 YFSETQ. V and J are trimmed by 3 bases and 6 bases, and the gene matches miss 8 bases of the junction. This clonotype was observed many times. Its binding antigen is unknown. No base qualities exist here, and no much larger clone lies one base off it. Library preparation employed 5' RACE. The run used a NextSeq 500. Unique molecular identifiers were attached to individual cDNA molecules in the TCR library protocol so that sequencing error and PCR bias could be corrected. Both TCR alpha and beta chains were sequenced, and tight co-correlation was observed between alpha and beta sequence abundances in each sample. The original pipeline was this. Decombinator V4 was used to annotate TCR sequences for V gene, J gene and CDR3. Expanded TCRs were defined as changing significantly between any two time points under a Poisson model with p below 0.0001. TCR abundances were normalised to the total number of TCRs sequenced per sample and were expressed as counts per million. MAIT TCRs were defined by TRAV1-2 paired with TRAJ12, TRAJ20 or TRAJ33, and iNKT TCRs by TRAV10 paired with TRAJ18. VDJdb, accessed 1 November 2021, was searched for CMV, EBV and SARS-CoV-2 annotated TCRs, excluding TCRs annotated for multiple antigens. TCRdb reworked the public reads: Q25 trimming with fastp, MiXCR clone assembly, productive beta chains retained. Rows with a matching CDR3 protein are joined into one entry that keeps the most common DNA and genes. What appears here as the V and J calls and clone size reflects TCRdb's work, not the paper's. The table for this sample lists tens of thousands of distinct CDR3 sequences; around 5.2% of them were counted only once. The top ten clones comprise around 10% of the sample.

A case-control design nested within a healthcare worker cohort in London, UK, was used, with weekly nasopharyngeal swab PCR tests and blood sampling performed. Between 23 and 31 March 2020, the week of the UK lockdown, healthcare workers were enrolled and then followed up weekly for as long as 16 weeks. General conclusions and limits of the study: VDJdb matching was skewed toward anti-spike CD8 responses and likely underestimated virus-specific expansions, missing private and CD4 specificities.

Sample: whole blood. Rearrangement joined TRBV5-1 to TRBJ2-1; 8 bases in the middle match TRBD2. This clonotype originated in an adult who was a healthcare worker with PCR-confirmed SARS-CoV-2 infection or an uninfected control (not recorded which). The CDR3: CASSSAGTSTNEQFF. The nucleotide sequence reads TGCGCCAGCAGCTCGGCGGGGACTAGTACCAATGAGCAGTTCTTC.